This T cell receptor (beta chain) was sequenced in a study of PD-L1 blockade in urothelial cancer. Study in general: Before enrollment, 0 to 3 chemotherapy regimens had been given to patients. It was at 3 weeks (second dose) and 6 weeks after treatment start that blood was analyzed.

Method: immunoSEQ multiplex PCR; TCRdb's copy keeps in-frame clones and lacks some. The sample shows 90,000 to 130,000 clones, about 91% of them seen only once. Time point described: peripheral blood 6 weeks after treatment start. Looked up from germline, CDR1 is SNHLY and CDR2 is FYNNEI. The ends were cut back, 11 bases at V and 15 bases at J, with 29 bases in the middle. This CDR3 has 14 residues. The V gene is TRBV2, the J gene TRBJ2-1; D possibly corresponds to TRBD2 (5 bases). Sample: PBMCs, taken around atezolizumab (anti-PD-L1) treatment. The receptor was derived from a man aged 55-75 years with urothelial cancer. The CDR3 sequence is CAGETKPGIYLPFF. In DNA form, the CDR3 reads TGTGCCGGGGAAACGAAGCCCGGGATTTATCTTCCGTTCTTC.